This T cell receptor beta chain was documented in a study of T cell repertoires in cytomegalovirus infection. The length of the CDR3 is 14 residues. Germline CDR1 is MNHNS and CDR2 is SASEGT. Trimming stripped 0 bases from V and 0 bases from J, with 3 bases between. The sample holds many counts of this clonotype. TCRdb recomputed calls from the reads with MiXCR, one row per CDR3 protein. The sample lists 400,000 to 550,000 distinct CDR3 sequences, about 10% occurring once. The TCR was taken from a human donor in good health (CMV status not recorded). Some clones in this sample may be carry-over from other donors' samples. V and J are TRBV6-1 and TRBJ1-3; no definite D call. The sequenced material came from PBMCs. The CDR3 here is CASSEAGSGNTIYF. The CDR3 DNA sequence: TGTGCCAGCAGTGAAGCGGGCTCTGGAAACACCATATATTTT.